These 14 T cell receptor beta chains share one sample of origin, sequenced in a study of CD8 T cells in ankylosing spondylitis. These receptors have no known antigen. TCRdb ran MiXCR on the 5' RACE reads and lists one entry per CDR3 protein. The sample lists some 700,000 distinct CDR3 sequences, around 20% occurring once. Study-level points and caveats: Seemingly distinctive of ankylosing spondylitis blood was a TCR beta motif formed by eight highly homologous variants.

The sequenced sample consisted of blood, either unsorted or a sorted T cell fraction (not recorded which). The receptors were sampled from a male donor with ankylosing spondylitis.

The J gene is TRBJ2-2, the V gene TRBV12-3 or TRBV12-4; D perhaps matches TRBD1 (7 bases). The CDR3 is 16 residues long. The V end lost 5 bases, the J end lost 6 bases, and 19 bases lay between the germline ends. The CDR3 nucleotides are TGTGCCAGCAGTCCCCCCGGGGGACAGCTAGCCGGGGAGCTGTTTTTT. Translating gives CASSPPGGQLAGELFF.

The chain employs TRBV9 and TRBJ2-3, with 9 bases fitting TRBD2. The V gene end was trimmed by 3 bases and the J gene end by 2 bases; junction bases not matched to a gene: 4. CDR1 is SGDLS, CDR2 YYNGEE, per germline. The CDR3 has 15 amino acids. The CDR3 DNA reads as TGTGCCAGCAGCGGTCTAGCGGGACCCACAGATACGCAGTATTTT. Residues: CASSGLAGPTDTQYF. Based on the CDR3 plus reference TRBV9 and TRBJ2-3, the full variable domain is DSGVTQTPKHLITATGQRVTLRCSPRSGDLSVYWYQQSLDQGLQFLIQYYNGEERAKGNILERFSAQQFPDLHSELNLSSLELGDSALYFCASSGLAGPTDTQYFGPGTRLTVL.

The chain uses TRBV6-2 or TRBV6-3 and TRBJ1-3, with TRBD1 matching over 9 bases. There are 19 residues in the CDR3. The J segment lost 0 bases and the V segment lost 0 bases, leaving 9 bases of the junction unmatched. Germline lookup yields CDR1 MNHEY and CDR2 SVGEGT. In nucleotides, the CDR3 is TGTGCCAGCAGTTACTCAACCGGGACAGGGAGAATCTCTGGAAACACCATATATTTT. The encoded protein is CASSYSTGTGRISGNTIYF.

The chain links TRBV29-1 to TRBJ2-3, with a tentative D call TRBD1 (6 bases). The germline V and J ends were trimmed by 2 bases and 4 bases, with 16 bases remaining between them. The germline gives CDR1 SQVTM, CDR2 ANQGSEA. The CDR3 length is 15 residues. The CDR3 nucleotides read TGCAGCGTTGAAAACAGGGTTGGATATGCAGATACGCAGTATTTT. Translated, it gives CSVENRVGYADTQYF.

The chain is built from TRBV27 and TRBJ1-4; D perhaps matches TRBD1 (5 bases). V shed 2 bases and J shed 10 bases, with 11 bases lying between them. The CDR3 sequence is 13 residues long. The germline CDR1 and CDR2 sequences are MNHEY and SMNVEV (reference sequence). The CDR3 loop reads CASSLREGRKLFF. CDR3 bases: TGTGCCAGCAGTTTAAGGGAGGGGCGAAAACTGTTTTTT. The whole variable domain, remainder taken from reference TRBV27 and TRBJ1-4, is EAQVTQNPRYLITVTGKKLTVTCSQNMNHEYMSWYRQDPGLGLRQIYYSMNVEVTDKGDVPEGYKVSRKEKRNFPLILESPSPNQTSLYFCASSLREGRKLFFGSGTQLSVL.

V gene TRBV5-1 combines with J gene TRBJ1-1; TRBD1 matches at 11 bases. V gave up 4 bases and J gave up 4 bases; unmatched junction bases: 9. Germline assignment: CDR1 SGHRS and CDR2 YFSETQ. The CDR3 contains 16 residues. The CDR3: CASSLQDRGLRTEAFF. In DNA form, the CDR3 reads TGCGCCAGCAGCCTACAGGACAGGGGGCTTCGCACTGAAGCTTTCTTT.

This clonotype was found a few times. The V and J genes are TRBV28 and TRBJ1-5; perhaps TRBD1 as D (5 bases). Trimming took off 3 bases at V and 5 bases at J, with 8 bases between the two ends. The CDR3 length is 13 residues. CDR1 and CDR2 from the germline V gene are MDHEN and SYDVKM. For the CDR3, the DNA is TGTGCCAGCAGTTTTTGGGGGGATCAGCCCCAGCATTTT. This translates into CASSFWGDQPQHF.

The chain carries TRBV6-1 and TRBJ1-5; D gene unclear. The CDR3 is 14 residues long. Germline values: CDR1 MNHNS, CDR2 SASEGT. V lost 6 bases and J lost 2, with 11 bases in between. CDR3 in amino acids: CASRVGRGNQPQHF. CDR3 sequence (DNA): TGTGCCAGCAGAGTTGGACGGGGCAATCAGCCCCAGCATTTT.

This chain links TRBV7-6 with TRBJ2-7; 11 bases map to TRBD2. Germline V lookup: CDR1 SGHVS, CDR2 FNYEAQ. CDR3 length: 15 amino acids. The trim removed 2 bases at V and 5 bases at J, leaving 5 bases unmatched. CDR3 sequence reads: CASSLLSTSGNEQYF. In DNA form, the CDR3 reads TGTGCCAGCAGCTTATTGTCGACTAGCGGGAACGAGCAGTACTTC.

A few counts support this clonotype. The chain recombines TRBV11-2 with TRBJ2-3; 7 nucleotides match TRBD1. The CDR3 runs 16 residues. V gave up 5 bases and J gave up 1 base; unmatched junction bases: 9. Germline lookup yields CDR1 SGHAT and CDR2 FQNNGV. CDR3 amino acids: CASSVPQGTRTDTQYF. Here the CDR3 DNA reads TGTGCCAGCAGCGTCCCACAGGGGACGCGCACAGATACGCAGTATTTT.

A few counts support this clonotype. The V call is TRBV5-1, the J call TRBJ2-4; no clear D gene. Trimming removed 0 bases at V and 2 bases at J, with 3 bases between. In germline, CDR1 is SGHRS, CDR2 YFSETQ. The CDR3 has 13 residues. The CDR3, as DNA: TGCGCCAGCAGCTTGGAGTCCAAAAACATTCAGTACTTC. Its protein is CASSLESKNIQYF.

The chain employs TRBV28 and TRBJ1-1; D may be TRBD1 (5 bases). V shed 2 bases and J shed 0 bases, with 16 bases lying between them. The CDR3 loop spans 17 amino acids. Germline V gene lookup returns CDR1 MDHEN and CDR2 SYDVKM. Here the CDR3 DNA reads TGTGCCAGCAGTTTAGGGGGGGTAGGGGCAGTGAACACTGAAGCTTTCTTT. Protein: CASSLGGVGAVNTEAFF.

V usage is TRBV3-1 and J usage is TRBJ1-1; unclear D gene. Germline assignment: CDR1 LGHDT and CDR2 YNNKEL (reference sequence). This CDR3 has 14 residues. V was clipped by 2 bases and J by 0 bases, with 7 bases between them. CDR3 sequence reads: CASSQFGMNTEAFF. DNA for the CDR3: TGTGCCAGCAGCCAATTCGGGATGAACACTGAAGCTTTCTTT.

The chain combines TRBV12-3 or TRBV12-4 with TRBJ2-1; 8 bases match TRBD2. The CDR3 consists of 15 residues. The trim removed 5 bases at V and 10 bases at J, leaving 13 bases unmatched. This CDR3 reads CASSTSGSGVVEQFF. The DNA of the CDR3 is TGTGCCAGCAGTACGAGCGGGAGCGGTGTGGTAGAGCAGTTCTTC.